The 32 T cell receptor beta chains below all came from one sample that was sequenced in a study of cytomegalovirus exposure and HLA in healthy donors. The PCR ran on 60 Vbeta and 13 Jbeta primers. The protocol was immunoSEQ multiplex PCR, while the TCRdb copy is restricted to in-frame clones and leaves out a portion. Of 200,000 to 300,000 clones listed, 84% are singletons. The sample consisted of PBMCs. The receptors originated from a woman aged 40 to 55 in good health and CMV-seropositive.

The table lists this clone with a few counts. This chain links TRBV7-3 with TRBJ2-1; 8 bases map to TRBD2. Germline lookup yields CDR1 SGHTA and CDR2 FQGTGA. The CDR3 extends over 13 amino acids. V lost 2 bases to trimming and J lost 8 bases; unmatched junction nucleotides: 2. CDR3 residues: CASSLSSGHEQFF. In DNA form, the CDR3 reads TGTGCCAGCAGCTTATCTAGCGGGCATGAGCAGTTCTTC. Based on the CDR3 plus reference TRBV7-3 and TRBJ2-1, the full variable domain is GAGVSQTPSNKVTEKGKYVELRCDPISGHTALYWYRQSLGQGPEFLIYFQGTGAADDSGLPNDRFFAVRPEGSVSTLKIQRTERGDSAVYLCASSLSSGHEQFFGPGTRLTVL.

The chain joins TRBV28 to TRBJ1-6; D is uncertain. The CDR3 loop spans 15 amino acids. The germline V gene has CDR1 MDHEN and CDR2 SYDVKM. V shed 4 bases and J shed 5 bases, with 12 bases lying between them. Here the CDR3 reads CASSSGRKNNSPLHF. The CDR3 DNA reads TGTGCCAGCAGTTCGGGGAGAAAGAATAATTCACCCCTCCACTTT.

The chain is built from TRBV19 and TRBJ2-1; 7 bases map to TRBD2. Unmatched junction bases numbered 12, after V lost 7 bases and J lost 9 bases. The CDR3 sequence is 14 residues long. Germline-derived CDR1 and CDR2 are LNHDA and SQIVND (reference sequence). CDR3 sequence reads: CASTREGVVGEQFF. CDR3 DNA sequence: TGTGCCAGTACCAGGGAGGGAGTGGTTGGTGAGCAGTTCTTC.

The V call is TRBV7-9, the J call TRBJ2-1; 9 bases are shared with TRBD2. V was pared by 3 bases and J by 16 bases, with 7 bases of the junction left unmatched. The CDR3 is made up of 12 amino acids. CDR1 is SEHNR and CDR2 is FQNEAQ in the germline V gene (reference sequence). The CDR3: CASSLGLAGTFF. CDR3 nucleotide sequence: TGTGCCAGCAGCTTGGGGCTAGCGGGGACCTTCTTC. The full variable domain, with the rest looked up from reference TRBV7-9 and TRBJ2-1, is DTGVSQNPRHKITKRGQNVTFRCDPISEHNRLYWYRQTLGQGPEFLTYFQNEAQLEKSRLLSDRFSAERPKGSFSTLEIQRTEQGDSAMYLCASSLGLAGTFFGPGTRLTVL.

The chain recombines TRBV6-5 with TRBJ2-7, with 8 bases matching TRBD2. This CDR3 spans 15 amino acids. V lost 6 bases, J lost 5 bases, and 12 bases stayed unmatched. CDR1 is MNHEY, CDR2 SVGAGI, per germline. CDR3 loop: CASSHTSGGRNEQYF. For the CDR3, the DNA is TGTGCCAGCAGCCACACTAGCGGAGGTAGGAACGAGCAGTACTTC.

V usage is TRBV28 and J usage is TRBJ2-3; weak D call: TRBD2 (5 bases). CDR3 length: 16 residues. From germline, CDR1 is MDHEN and CDR2 SYDVKM. V lost 6 bases and J lost 1, with 17 bases in between. The CDR3 DNA is TGTGCCAGCAGCCCAGGACTCGGCCTTGGCACAGATACGCAGTATTTT. It yields the protein CASSPGLGLGTDTQYF.

The chain is built from TRBV18 and TRBJ2-6; 8 bases fit TRBD1. This CDR3 contains 17 residues. V lost 6 bases and J lost 3; bases outside the gene matches: 10. Germline-derived CDR1 and CDR2 are KGHSH and LQKENI. DNA of the CDR3: TGTGCCAGCTCCCGAGGCCAGGGGGCGCTTGGGGCCAACGTCCTGACTTTC. It translates to CASSRGQGALGANVLTF.

V usage is TRBV7-2 and J usage is TRBJ2-2, with 7 bases fitting TRBD2. V shed 6 bases and J 4 bases; nucleotides not matched to a gene: 5. Germline values: CDR1 SGHTA, CDR2 FQGNSA. CDR3 size: 14 residues. CDR3 residues: CASRNTGGTGELFF. CDR3 coding DNA: TGTGCCAGCAGGAATACGGGGGGCACCGGGGAGCTGTTTTTT. Drawing the rest from reference TRBV7-2 and TRBJ2-2, the complete variable domain is GAGVSQSPSNKVTEKGKDVELRCDPISGHTALYWYRQSLGQGLEFLIYFQGNSAPDKSGLPSDRFSAERTGGSVSTLTIQRTQQEDSAVYLCASRNTGGTGELFFGEGSRLTVL.

The rearrangement joins TRBV4-2 to TRBJ2-1; 10 bases line up with TRBD2. J lost 4 bases, V lost 0 bases, and 3 bases had no gene match. The CDR3 is 16 residues long. CDR1 and CDR2 (germline): LGHNA, YNFKEQ. For the CDR3, the DNA is TGTGCCAGCAGCCAAGATGTAGCGGGAGGTTACAATGAGCAGTTCTTC. It specifies CASSQDVAGGYNEQFF.

Of note for this clone: Other DNA variants within this sample encode the same CDR3. The J gene is TRBJ2-3, the V gene TRBV14, with D maybe TRBD2 (6 bases). Per germline, CDR1 SGHDN and CDR2 FVKESK. The CDR3 length is 15 residues. Trimming took off 1 base at V and 5 bases at J, with 13 bases between the two ends. The CDR3, as DNA: TGTGCCAGCAGCCAAGTCGGGGGTGCGGGAGATACGCAGTATTTT. It encodes CASSQVGGAGDTQYF.

The gene calls are TRBV30 and TRBJ2-2; 8 bases line up with TRBD2. Germline V CDR1 and CDR2: GTSNPN, SVGIG (reference sequence). With 2 bases clipped from V and 9 bases from J, the junction kept 5 bases outside the gene matches. The CDR3 length is 13 residues. DNA of the CDR3: TGTGCCTGGAGTAGCGGGAGAATCCGGGAGCTGTTTTTT. As protein: CAWSSGRIRELFF. The full variable domain, completed using reference TRBV30 and TRBJ2-2, is SQTIHQWPATLVQPVGSPLSLECTVEGTSNPNLYWYRQAAGRGLQLLFYSVGIGQISSEVPQNLSASRPQDRQFILSSKKLLLSDSGFYLCAWSSGRIRELFFGEGSRLTVL.

This clone showed up just once. This chain connects TRBV2 to TRBJ2-7; 7 nucleotides agree with TRBD1. Losses at the gene ends were 7 bases for V and 3 bases for J; bases not matched to a gene: 9. From germline, CDR1 is SNHLY and CDR2 FYNNEI. This CDR3 comprises 14 residues. The CDR3 loop is CASTLRDSFYEQYF. CDR3 DNA sequence: TGTGCCAGCACCCTCCGGGACAGTTTCTACGAGCAGTACTTC.

The chain has TRBV10-3 and TRBJ2-7, with 10 bases identical to TRBD1. The CDR3 has 13 amino acids. Germline V gives CDR1 ENHRY, CDR2 SYGVKD. V shed 8 bases and J 7 bases; nucleotides not matched to a gene: 8. For the CDR3, the DNA is TGTGCCATCTCCGGGACAGGGGTTTGGGAGCAGTACTTC. Amino acid sequence: CAISGTGVWEQYF.

This chain connects TRBV7-2 to TRBJ1-2, with D perhaps TRBD1 (6 bases). This CDR3 has 13 amino acids. Germline-derived CDR1 and CDR2 are SGHTA and FQGNSA. Deletions cut 4 bases from V and 8 bases from J, with 14 bases between. CDR3 region: CASSSGTRLGYTF. DNA for the CDR3: TGTGCCAGCAGCTCGGGGACACGGTTGGGCTACACCTTC. The full variable domain, completed using reference TRBV7-2 and TRBJ1-2, is GAGVSQSPSNKVTEKGKDVELRCDPISGHTALYWYRQSLGQGLEFLIYFQGNSAPDKSGLPSDRFSAERTGGSVSTLTIQRTQQEDSAVYLCASSSGTRLGYTFGSGTRLTVV.

The sample holds a few counts of this clone. The chain has TRBV5-4 and TRBJ1-6; D not certain. Germline CDR1 is SGHNT and CDR2 is YYREEE (reference sequence). The CDR3 contains 15 residues. Trimming took off 6 bases at V and 0 bases at J, with 10 bases between the two ends. This CDR3 reads CASTLFSSYNSPLHF. CDR3 coding DNA: TGTGCCAGCACCCTTTTTAGCTCCTATAATTCACCCCTCCACTTT.

The rearrangement joins TRBV5-1 to TRBJ2-1; D not certain. The CDR3 consists of 14 residues. Deletions cut 2 bases from V and 5 bases from J, with 11 bases between. The V gene's germline CDR1 is SGHRS and CDR2 YFSETQ. The CDR3 DNA is TGCGCCAGCAGCTTTCTTTCTATTAACAATGAGCAGTTCTTC. Residues: CASSFLSINNEQFF.

The V gene is TRBV28, the J gene TRBJ1-5, with 8 bases identical to TRBD1. The germline V gene encodes CDR1 MDHEN and CDR2 SYDVKM. The CDR3 runs 16 residues. Germline trimming cut 5 bases from V and 1 base from J; bases unmatched to any gene: 7. CDR3 residues: CASSRGQGPSNQPQHF. The CDR3 DNA reads as TGTGCCAGCAGTCGCGGACAGGGACCAAGCAATCAGCCCCAGCATTTT.

The CDR3 DNA reads as TGTGCCAGCTCCCCGCCGGGAGGAAATTCTGGGGCCAACGTCCTGACTTTC. Its translation: CASSPPGGNSGANVLTF. The chain combines TRBV28 with TRBJ2-6; the match to TRBD2 covers 7 bases. Germline CDR1 is MDHEN and CDR2 is SYDVKM. CDR3 length: 17 amino acids. With 8 bases clipped from V and 1 base from J, the junction kept 11 bases outside the gene matches.

V is TRBV19 and J is TRBJ1-5; 9 positions match TRBD1. The CDR3 totals 13 residues. Germline V gene data show CDR1 as LNHDA and CDR2 as SQIVND (reference sequence). Trimming took 10 bases from V and 3 from J; bases not matched to a gene: 4. The CDR3 nucleotides are TGTGCCACCGGGACAGGGTCCAATCAGCCCCAGCATTTT. Translated, it gives CATGTGSNQPQHF. The full variable domain, rest sourced from reference TRBV19 and TRBJ1-5, is DGGITQSPKYLFRKEGQNVTLSCEQNLNHDAMYWYRQDPGQGLRLIYYSQIVNDFQKGDIAEGYSVSREKKESFPLTVTSAQKNPTAFYLCATGTGSNQPQHFGDGTRLSIL.

The J gene is TRBJ2-2, the V gene TRBV9; D is perhaps TRBD2 (6 bases). Trimming removed 2 bases at V and 3 bases at J, with 14 bases between. The CDR3 extends over 16 amino acids. In germline, CDR1 is SGDLS, CDR2 YYNGEE. The CDR3 bases are TGTGCCAGCAGCGTCTCGTCGGGAGCGGACACCGGGGAGCTGTTTTTT. Its translation is CASSVSSGADTGELFF.

The chain has TRBV6-4 and TRBJ1-4, with D hard to call. From germline, CDR1 is MRHNA and CDR2 SNTAGT. The CDR3 covers 13 residues. Trimming cost V 10 bases and J 4 bases, with 13 bases left between them. The CDR3 is CATETGFNEKLFF. CDR3 nucleotide sequence: TGTGCCACCGAAACCGGGTTTAATGAAAAACTGTTTTTT.

The J gene is TRBJ2-3, the V gene TRBV5-1; D might be TRBD2 (5 bases). This CDR3 spans 14 amino acids. Germline V lookup: CDR1 SGHRS, CDR2 YFSETQ. The V end was cut by 0 bases, the J end by 3 bases, with 8 bases between. The CDR3: CASSLDGETDTQYF. DNA for the CDR3: TGCGCCAGCAGCTTGGATGGGGAGACAGATACGCAGTATTTT.

This chain links TRBV5-1 with TRBJ2-3; a possible D gene is TRBD1 (6 bases). Germline V gives CDR1 SGHRS, CDR2 YFSETQ. The CDR3 has 15 residues. Trimming shortened V by 6 bases and J by 4 bases, and 18 bases separated the two germline ends. This CDR3 is CASTTSGQSADTQYF. The DNA for the CDR3 is TGCGCCAGCACCACCTCTGGACAGTCGGCAGATACGCAGTATTTT.

The J gene is TRBJ2-7, the V gene TRBV11-3; 7 nucleotides line up with TRBD2. The J segment lost 0 bases and the V segment lost 5 bases, leaving 7 bases of the junction unmatched. The CDR3 spans 15 residues. CDR1 is SGHNT, CDR2 YENEEA, per germline. CDR3 residues: CASSAAGDYSYEQYF. CDR3 nucleotide sequence: TGTGCCAGCAGCGCCGCTGGGGACTACTCCTACGAGCAGTACTTC.

The chain combines TRBV7-9 with TRBJ2-1, with 7 nucleotides matching TRBD2. This CDR3 comprises 16 residues. With V trimmed by 3 bases and J by 4 bases, 9 bases remained unmatched. From germline, CDR1 is SEHNR and CDR2 FQNEAQ (reference sequence). CDR3 nucleotides: TGTGCCAGCAGCTTGTATTTGAGGGAGGGGTACAATGAGCAGTTCTTC. Its protein is CASSLYLREGYNEQFF.

The V gene is TRBV7-2, the J gene TRBJ1-2, with 7 bases fitting TRBD1. The CDR3 has 16 residues. Looked up from germline, CDR1 is SGHTA and CDR2 is FQGNSA. V shed 5 bases, J shed 6 bases, and the junction held 15 bases outside the gene matches. Here the CDR3 reads CASSPFYFDREDGYTF. The CDR3 DNA reads TGTGCCAGCAGCCCGTTCTACTTTGACAGGGAGGATGGCTACACCTTC.

The V call is TRBV19, the J call TRBJ1-1, with D possibly matching TRBD1 (6 bases). CDR3 length: 14 residues. CDR1 and CDR2 from the germline V gene are LNHDA and SQIVND (reference sequence). The V end lost 6 bases, the J end lost 0 bases, and 11 bases lay between the germline ends. DNA of the CDR3: TGTGCCAGTAGCCCGACAGGTATGAACACTGAAGCTTTCTTT. It yields the protein CASSPTGMNTEAFF.

The chain is built from TRBV27 and TRBJ1-1; D is unresolved. Germline V gives CDR1 MNHEY, CDR2 SMNVEV (reference sequence). V lost 4 bases and J 3 bases, leaving 15 bases between the germline ends. The CDR3 consists of 15 residues. The DNA for the CDR3 is TGTGCCAGCAGTTCCTACGGTGAGGGAGACACTGAAGCTTTCTTT. As protein: CASSSYGEGDTEAFF.

This rearrangement joins TRBV7-2 to TRBJ1-4; 9 positions match TRBD1. Germline assignment: CDR1 SGHTA and CDR2 FQGNSA. J lost 8 bases, V lost 6 bases, and 10 bases had no gene match. The CDR3 sequence is 15 residues long. CDR3 in DNA: TGTGCCAGCAGTCCCACCGGGACAGGGACCGAAAAACTGTTTTTT. Translation: CASSPTGTGTEKLFF.

This clone came up a few times. The chain is built from TRBV13 and TRBJ2-7, with TRBD1 matching 7 bases. This CDR3 spans 13 amino acids. Germline CDR1 reads PRHDT; CDR2 reads FYEKMQ (reference sequence). The V gene end was trimmed by 2 bases and the J gene end by 2 bases; junction bases not matched to a gene: 0. Here the CDR3 reads CASSLQGAYEQYF. In DNA, the CDR3 is TGTGCCAGCAGCTTACAGGGGGCCTACGAGCAGTACTTC.

The rearrangement links TRBV19 to TRBJ2-1; TRBD1 agrees at 7 bases. CDR1 is LNHDA and CDR2 is SQIVND in the germline V gene (reference sequence). The ends lost 9 bases at V and 4 bases at J; junction bases unmatched: 6. The CDR3 is 13 amino acids. The CDR3, as DNA: TGTGCCAGCAGGACAGGAACATACAATGAGCAGTTCTTC. It translates to CASRTGTYNEQFF.

The CDR3 bases are TGTGCCAGCAGCCCCCGACTAGCGGGAGAGCTGCGGACCGGGGAGCTGTTTTTT. Translating it yields CASSPRLAGELRTGELFF. The rearrangement joins TRBV9 to TRBJ2-2; 12 bases are shared with TRBD2. CDR1 is SGDLS and CDR2 is YYNGEE in the germline V gene. The CDR3 runs 18 residues. Trimming cost V 4 bases and J 5 bases; bases outside gene matches: 12.